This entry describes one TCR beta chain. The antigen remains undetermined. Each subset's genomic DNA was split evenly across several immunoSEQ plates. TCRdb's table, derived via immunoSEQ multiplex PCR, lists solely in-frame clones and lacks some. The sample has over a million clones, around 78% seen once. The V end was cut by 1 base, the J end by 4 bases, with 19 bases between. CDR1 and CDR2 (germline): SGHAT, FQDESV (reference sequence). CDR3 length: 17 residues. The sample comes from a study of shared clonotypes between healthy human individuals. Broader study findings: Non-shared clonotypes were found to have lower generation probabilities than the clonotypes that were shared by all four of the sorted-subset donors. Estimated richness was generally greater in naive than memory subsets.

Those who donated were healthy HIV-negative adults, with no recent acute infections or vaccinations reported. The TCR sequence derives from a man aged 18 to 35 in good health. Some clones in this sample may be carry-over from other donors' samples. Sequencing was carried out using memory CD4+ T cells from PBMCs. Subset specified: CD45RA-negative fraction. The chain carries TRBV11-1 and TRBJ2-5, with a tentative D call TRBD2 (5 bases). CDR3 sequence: CASSLGRNERRRETQYF. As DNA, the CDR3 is TGTGCCAGCAGCTTAGGGCGAAACGAGCGGAGGAGAGAGACCCAGTACTTC.